These T cell receptor beta chains were read from a single sample in a study of CD8+CD57+ T cells in acquired aplastic anemia. Each CDR3 protein gets one entry after TCRdb re-called the reads with MiXCR. The table has roughly 420,000 distinct CDR3 sequences, under 80% seen once. The sample comprised sorted CD4+, CD8+, or CD8+CD57+ T cells (not recorded which) from PBMCs. These receptors were taken from a human donor in good health, serving as a control. Each CDR3 is given with its conserved first and last residue. D genes are given only for firm matches. Clone size appears in some rows only: once, few, many, or a class for an expanded clone.

size	V	J	D	CDR3	DNA
many	TRBV30	TRBJ1-5	NA	CAWAEYSNQPQHF	TGTGCCTGGGCAGAGTATAGCAATCAGCCCCAGCATTTT
NA	TRBV7-4	TRBJ2-7	NA	CASSLSSLVQDQYF	TGTGCCAGCAGCTTGTCGTCACTAGTCCAGGACCAGTACTTC
NA	TRBV12-3/TRBV12-4	TRBJ2-3	NA	CASRPNKLNTQYF	TGTGCCAGCCGGCCCAATAAACTTAACACGCAGTATTTT
NA	TRBV7-6	TRBJ1-6	NA	CASSLAGATVGTPLHF	TGTGCCAGCAGCTTAGCCGGAGCCACAGTGGGAACTCCCCTCCACTTT
NA	TRBV11-2	TRBJ2-3	NA	CASSPDGEVADTQYF	TGTGCCAGCAGCCCCGACGGAGAGGTGGCAGATACGCAGTATTTT
many	TRBV7-2	TRBJ1-1	NA	CASSEYAGTEAFF	TGTGCCAGCAGCGAATACGCGGGCACTGAAGCTTTCTTT
once	TRBV5-4	TRBJ1-2	TRBD1	CATTWTGPYGYTF	TGTGCCACCACCTGGACAGGCCCTTATGGCTACACCTTC
NA	TRBV2	TRBJ2-7	NA	CASSPGHTANEKLYF	TGTGCCAGCAGCCCGGGACACACGGCTAATGAAAAACTGTACTTC
few	TRBV25-1	TRBJ1-3	NA	CASGFSDTIYF	TGTGCCAGCGGTTTCTCGGACACCATATATTTT
NA	TRBV29-1	TRBJ2-7	NA	CSTLVGPYEQYF	TGCAGCACTCTCGTGGGGCCCTACGAGCAGTACTTC
NA	TRBV29-1	TRBJ2-7	NA	CSSASWGSEPYEQYF	TGCAGCAGTGCTAGTTGGGGTAGCGAGCCCTACGAGCAGTACTTC
NA	TRBV7-2	TRBJ1-6	NA	CASSLRQGNTEAFHF	TGTGCCAGCAGCTTAAGGCAGGGAAACACTGAAGCTTTCCACTTT
few	TRBV12-3/TRBV12-4	TRBJ1-2	NA	CASSLAGHYGYTF	TGTGCCAGCAGTCTGGCAGGGCACTATGGCTACACCTTC
NA	TRBV24-1	TRBJ1-1	NA	CATSDFKNTEAFF	TGTGCCACCAGTGATTTTAAGAACACTGAAGCTTTCTTT
NA	TRBV20-1	TRBJ1-1	TRBD1	CSATGQGNTEAFF	TGCAGTGCCACAGGACAGGGTAACACTGAAGCTTTCTTT
many	TRBV6-5	TRBJ1-1	NA	CASSSSFSQSEAFF	TGTGCCAGCAGTTCCTCCTTCTCTCAGAGTGAAGCTTTCTTT
many	TRBV19	TRBJ2-3	NA	CATGPARGDTQYF	TGTGCCACCGGGCCCGCTCGGGGAGATACGCAGTATTTT
many	TRBV5-4	TRBJ1-2	NA	CASSAPMAGAYGYTF	TGTGCCAGCAGCGCACCGATGGCAGGGGCCTATGGCTACACCTTC
NA	TRBV12-3/TRBV12-4	TRBJ1-5	NA	CASSSDEGGETNQPQHF	TGTGCCAGCAGTTCAGATGAGGGAGGGGAGACGAATCAGCCCCAGCATTTT
NA	TRBV14	TRBJ2-7	NA	CASSLGGTAFTDNF	TGTGCCAGCAGCCTGGGAGGGACAGCATTCACAGATAACTTC
NA	TRBV20-1	TRBJ2-7	NA	CSARDNTYEQYF	TGCAGTGCTAGAGACAACACCTACGAGCAGTACTTC
once	TRBV7-6	TRBJ2-3	NA	CASSSPGAAVYKQYF	TGTGCCAGCAGCTCACCGGGGGCGGCGGTTTACAAGCAGTATTTT
NA	TRBV9	TRBJ1-6	NA	CASSQARWALHF	TGTGCCAGCAGCCAAGCGCGGTGGGCCCTCCACTTT
NA	TRBV12-5	TRBJ2-5	NA	CAISAQDQETQYF	TGTGCCATCAGCGCACAGGATCAAGAGACCCAGTACTTC
once	TRBV15	TRBJ2-5	NA	CASSARSGEQETQYF	TGTGCCAGCAGCGCACGCAGTGGGGAGCAAGAGACCCAGTACTTC
NA	TRBV11-2	TRBJ2-1	TRBD2	CASSSLAGGPGNEQFF	TGTGCCAGCAGCTCGCTAGCGGGGGGCCCCGGCAATGAGCAGTTCTTC
NA	TRBV9	TRBJ2-3	TRBD2	CASSVPGGVDGEQYF	TGTGCCAGCAGCGTGCCTGGGGGGGTAGACGGGGAGCAGTATTTT
NA	TRBV3-2	TRBJ2-7	NA	CASSQEGLTTYEQYF	TGTGCCAGCAGCCAGGAAGGGCTAACGACCTACGAGCAGTACTTC
many	TRBV2	TRBJ1-4	NA	CASSLLGATNEKLFF	TGTGCCAGCAGTCTCCTTGGGGCAACTAATGAAAAACTGTTTTTT
NA	TRBV5-1	TRBJ1-1	NA	CASSFQGHGEAFF	TGCGCCAGCAGCTTTCAGGGTCACGGAGAAGCTTTCTTT
NA	TRBV2	TRBJ2-3	TRBD2	CASSHRTSGEPTDTQYF	TGTGCCAGCAGTCATAGGACTAGCGGGGAACCCACAGATACGCAGTATTTT